This T cell receptor (beta chain) came from a study of long-term antiretroviral therapy in people with HIV. With 7 bases removed from V and 4 bases from J, the gap between germline ends came to 11 bases. Germline CDR1 MNHNS, CDR2 SASEGT. The CDR3 contains 14 residues. With survey level as its setting, the immunoSEQ assay was v3.0. Profiling relied on immunoSEQ multiplex PCR, and the TCRdb table lists in-frame clones only, not all of them. The data contain 28,000 or so clones, around four fifths of them singletons. Sequenced material: unsorted PBMCs, taken 1.5 years before starting antiretroviral therapy. V gene TRBV6-1 combines with J gene TRBJ2-6, with D perhaps matching TRBD1 (6 bases). The sequence was obtained from a man between 18 and 29 years old with HIV. CDR3 nucleotides: TGTGCCAGCAATCAGGGGTCCGGGGCCAACGTCCTGACTTTC. Translated, it gives CASNQGSGANVLTF.